This TCR beta chain comes out of a study of CD4 T cells in relation to SARS-CoV-2 and coronaviruses. Study details: Patient ages ranged from roughly 20 to 80, median 38. The restricting HLA molecule for shared crossreactive spike epitopes was mapped. General study results and limits: The cross-reactivity analysis covered only spike protein, not other viral proteins. Samples before the pandemic and after infection were not matched within any donor.

The count of this clone is one. Antigen specificity is unknown. The CDR3 spans 14 residues. The J segment lost 5 bases and the V segment lost 3 bases, leaving 7 bases of the junction unmatched. The germline CDR1 and CDR2 sequences are MNHNS and SASEGT. Here immunoSEQ multiplex PCR was the method, and the copy in TCRdb shows in-frame clones only, minus some. The data show tens of thousands of clones, with 92% seen just once and roughly 0.4% held by the top ten. This receptor was obtained from an adult with COVID-19. The sequenced sample was naive CD4+ T cells from PBMCs. As to subset: naive CD4+ T cells isolated by negative enrichment. The chain couples TRBV6-1 to TRBJ2-7; 7 nucleotides line up with TRBD1. The CDR3 loop is CASSEPSRGNEQYF. The CDR3 coding sequence is TGTGCCAGCAGTGAGCCATCCAGGGGGAACGAGCAGTACTTC.